Sequencing of this T cell receptor (beta chain) was carried out in a study of Tregs in tolerant kidney transplant recipients. Repertoires were generated with immunoSEQ multiplex PCR, while TCRdb's copy carries only in-frame clones and drops some. The sample contains about 110,000 clones, 90% of which appear only once. Deletions cut 3 bases from V and 8 bases from J, with 13 bases between. CDR1 and CDR2 (germline): SGDLS, YYNGEE. The CDR3 consists of 13 residues. The source material was CD4+ T cells from blood, sampled before the transplant. This TCR was sampled from a human donor who received a combined kidney and bone marrow transplant. The rearrangement links TRBV9 to TRBJ2-3; D is possibly TRBD2 (6 bases). DNA of the CDR3: TGTGCCAGCAGCGGGGGCGGCGGGGTTACGCAGTATTTT. It codes for CASSGGGGVTQYF.